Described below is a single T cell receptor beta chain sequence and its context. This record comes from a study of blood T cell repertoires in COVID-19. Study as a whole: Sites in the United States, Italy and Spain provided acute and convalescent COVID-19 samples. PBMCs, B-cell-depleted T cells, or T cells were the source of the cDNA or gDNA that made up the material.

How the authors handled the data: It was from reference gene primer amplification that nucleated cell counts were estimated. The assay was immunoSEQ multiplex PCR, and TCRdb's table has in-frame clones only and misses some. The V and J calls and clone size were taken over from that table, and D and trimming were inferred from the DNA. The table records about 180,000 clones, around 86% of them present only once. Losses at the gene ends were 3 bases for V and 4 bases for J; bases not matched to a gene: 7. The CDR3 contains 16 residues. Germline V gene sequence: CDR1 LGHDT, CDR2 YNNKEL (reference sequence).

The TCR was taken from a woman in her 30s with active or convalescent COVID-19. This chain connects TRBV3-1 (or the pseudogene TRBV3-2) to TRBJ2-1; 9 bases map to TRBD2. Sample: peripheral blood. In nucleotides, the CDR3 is TGTGCCAGCAGCCAGGAGTTTAGCGGGAGTTACAATGAGCAGTTCTTC. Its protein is CASSQEFSGSYNEQFF.